Each of the 2 T cell receptor beta chains below was sequenced from the same sample in a study of blood T cell repertoires in COVID-19 (dated by TCRdb to 2019 to 2021). The library came from the immunoSEQ multiplex PCR assay. Not all clones reach the TCRdb copy of this immuneACCESS table, which keeps in-frame sequences only. Checked studies attribute under half of the gap to unresolved V genes and leave the rest unexplained. The sample data list fewer than 250,000 clones, and approximately 87% of these were observed just once. 0.65% to 0.95% of the sample is taken by the ten largest. Material for sequencing was peripheral blood. These TCRs come from a woman in her sixties or seventies with acute or convalescent COVID-19.

The gene calls are TRBV5-1 and TRBJ2-5; 9 bases agree with TRBD1. Losses at the gene ends were 5 bases for V and 2 bases for J; bases not matched to a gene: 10. The CDR3 contains 16 residues. The germline V gene encodes CDR1 SGHRS and CDR2 YFSETQ. This chain's CDR3 is CASRLLGTGRQETQYF. DNA of the CDR3: TGCGCCAGCAGACTCCTCGGGACAGGGCGTCAAGAGACCCAGTACTTC.

V gene TRBV24-1 combines with J gene TRBJ2-3; 15 nucleotides agree with TRBD2. The junction had 4 bases not matched to a gene; V was cut back by 2 bases and J by 2 bases. Germline CDR1 KGHDR, CDR2 SFDVKD. The CDR3 runs to 18 residues. CDR3 sequence reads: CATSDWGLAGGHTDTQYF. In nucleotides, the CDR3 is TGTGCCACCAGTGATTGGGGACTAGCGGGAGGTCACACAGATACGCAGTATTTT.